A single T cell receptor (beta chain) is shown here with its context. Assay: immunoSEQ multiplex PCR; the TCRdb copy retains only in-frame clones and omits some. Of roughly 1,000,000 clones listed, about 84% are singletons. V lost 7 bases and J lost 3; bases outside the gene matches: 8. Germline values: CDR1 MNHNS, CDR2 SASEGT. CDR3 size: 15 residues. The data are from a study of shared clonotypes between healthy human individuals. The sequenced material came from memory CD4+ T cells from PBMCs. As for subset: CD45RA-negative fraction. This chain links TRBV6-1 with TRBJ1-4; 7 nucleotides align to TRBD1. This TCR was sampled from a young man in good health. Some clones in this sample may be carry-over from other donors' samples. CDR3 in DNA: TGTGCCAGCAACCCGGGACAGCATGCTAATGAAAAACTGTTTTTT. Translation gives CASNPGQHANEKLFF.